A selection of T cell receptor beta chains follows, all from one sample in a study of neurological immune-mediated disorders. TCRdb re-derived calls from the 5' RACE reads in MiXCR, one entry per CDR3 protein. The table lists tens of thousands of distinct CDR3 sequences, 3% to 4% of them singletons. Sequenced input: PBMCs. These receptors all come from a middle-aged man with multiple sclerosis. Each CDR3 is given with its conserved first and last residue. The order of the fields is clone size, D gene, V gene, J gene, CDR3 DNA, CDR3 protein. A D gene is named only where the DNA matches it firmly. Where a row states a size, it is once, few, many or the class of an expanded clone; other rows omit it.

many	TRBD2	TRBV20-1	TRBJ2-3	TGCAGTGCTAGACGAGCGGGGGGGCCCGCAGATACGCAGTATTTT	CSARRAGGPADTQYF
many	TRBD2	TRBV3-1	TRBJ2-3	TGTGCCAGCAGCCCGGGGCGCGGGAGCCCTAGCACAGATACGCAGTATTTT	CASSPGRGSPSTDTQYF
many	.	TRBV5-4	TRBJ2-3	TGTGCCAGCAGCCCGAAGACAGCTAGCACAGATACGCAGTATTTT	CASSPKTASTDTQYF
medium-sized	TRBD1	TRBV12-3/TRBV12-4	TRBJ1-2	TGTGCCAGCAGCTACAGGGGGCCTCGCACCTTC	CASSYRGPRTF
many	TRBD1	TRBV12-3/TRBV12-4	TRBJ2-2	TGTGCCAGCAGTGTACAGGGGGCGGGCACCGGGGAGCTGTTTTTT	CASSVQGAGTGELFF
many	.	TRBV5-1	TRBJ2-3	TGCGCCAGCAGCTTGGCAACACTTAGCACAGATACGCAGTATTTT	CASSLATLSTDTQYF
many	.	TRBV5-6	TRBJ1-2	TGTGCCAGCAGCTTCAGCAGGGGTGGATATGGCTACACCTTC	CASSFSRGGYGYTF
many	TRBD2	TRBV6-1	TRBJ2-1	TGTGCCAGCAGTGCCAGAGCGGGACTATACAATGAGCAGTTCTTC	CASSARAGLYNEQFF
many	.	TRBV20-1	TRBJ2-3	TGCAGTGCGGGACGGGTTGGGGATACGCAGTATTTT	CSAGRVGDTQYF
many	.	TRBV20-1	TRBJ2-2	TGCAGTGCTAACAGGGAGAACACCGGGGAGCTGTTTTTT	CSANRENTGELFF
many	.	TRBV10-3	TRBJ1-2	TGTGCCATCAGGGGCGGGGCCCTGGGCGACGGCTACACCTTC	CAIRGGALGDGYTF
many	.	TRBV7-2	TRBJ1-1	TGTGCCAGCAGCCTGGTGGCCCAGGGCGGATACTTT	CASSLVAQGGYF
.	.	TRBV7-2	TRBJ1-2	TGTGCCAGCAGCCGAGTCGGCTATGGCCAAACCTTC	CASSRVGYGQTF
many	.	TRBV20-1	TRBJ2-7	TGCAGTGCCCGTGGCCCCGCCCAAGAGCAGTACTTC	CSARGPAQEQYF
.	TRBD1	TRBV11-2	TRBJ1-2	TGTGCCAGCAGCCTAGGACAGGGAACTGGTGGCTACACCTTC	CASSLGQGTGGYTF
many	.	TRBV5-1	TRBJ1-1	TGCGCCGGCGGGAAGGATTTTAACACTGAAGCTTTCTTT	CAGGKDFNTEAFF
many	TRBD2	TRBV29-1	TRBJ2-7	TGCAGCGTTGAACATGGTAGCGGGAGCTCCTACGAGCAGTACTTC	CSVEHGSGSSYEQYF
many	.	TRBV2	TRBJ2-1	TGTGCCAGCAGTGAACAGGGTACTTCCTACAATGAGCAGTTCTTC	CASSEQGTSYNEQFF
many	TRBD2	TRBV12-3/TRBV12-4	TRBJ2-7	TGTGCCAGCAGCCCCGCTCTAGCGGGGGGGGCCGAGCAGTACTTC	CASSPALAGGAEQYF
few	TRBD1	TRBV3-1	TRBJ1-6	TGTGCCAGCGACGGGACAGGCTCGTCCCTCCACTTT	CASDGTGSSLHF
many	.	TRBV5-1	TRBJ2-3	TGCGCCAGCGAGCCTCAGGGGAACACAGATACGCAGTATTTT	CASEPQGNTDTQYF
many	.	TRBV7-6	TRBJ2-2	TGTGCCAGCAGCTTTCAAGTGGGAGAAATCACCGGGGAGCTGTTTTTT	CASSFQVGEITGELFF
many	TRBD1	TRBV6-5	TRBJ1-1	TGTGCCAGCAGTTACCCGGGACAGGGGTCTCGTGAAGCTTTCTTT	CASSYPGQGSREAFF
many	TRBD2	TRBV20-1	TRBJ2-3	TGCAGTGCAACAACCGGACTAGCGGGAGTTGATACGCAGTATTTT	CSATTGLAGVDTQYF
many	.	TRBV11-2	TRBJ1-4	TGTGCCAGCAGCTTTAATCCTAATGAAAAACTGTTTTTT	CASSFNPNEKLFF
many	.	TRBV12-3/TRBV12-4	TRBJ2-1	TGTGCCAGCAGACCGGTGACGGGCTGGGAGTTCTTC	CASRPVTGWEFF